This section outlines one T cell receptor beta chain sequence together with its context. The antigen it recognizes is unknown. Qualities for individual bases were not recorded, and no much larger clone is one base off. There are 16 amino acids in the CDR3, from cysteine to phenylalanine inclusive. CDR3 DNA only is kept here, 48 bases in frame from base 1. Trimming accounts for 6 bases at V and 3 bases at J, while the number of junction bases matched to no gene is 8. These data are taken from a study of blood T cell repertoires in COVID-19 (dated by TCRdb to 2020 to 2021). For the study in its entirety: Collaborator samples came from the United States, Italy and Spain and covered acute and convalescent phases of COVID-19. The dataset comprised deeply sampled blood TCRbeta repertoires from subjects exposed to, actively infected with, or recovered from COVID-19. Sample metadata almost always included a de-identified subject ID, COVID-19 status, age in years and sex. Where available, HLA class I and class II types were obtained from metadata supplied by the sample provider rather than from assay-based typing. The repertoires were released in a freely available public database intended as a resource for research on the immune response to SARS-CoV-2. The material from the prospective study consisted of cDNA or gDNA derived from T cells, B-cell-depleted T cells, or PBMCs. Samples were obtained from the ongoing ImmuneRACE study (first 160 participants) and from roughly 1,300 subjects provided by 6 global collaborators. The full study reports these points: The amount of clinical and demographic metadata varied by source and participant and was provided uncurated.

The immunoSEQ Assay, a bias-controlled multiplex PCR, was used to amplify TCRbeta CDR3 regions from genomic DNA. As for the authors' bioinformatics: The number of nucleated cells in each sample was estimated by amplification of reference gene primers within the assay. Sequence reads were collapsed and filtered to measure the absolute abundance of every unique TCRbeta CDR3 rearrangement. Productive Simpson clonality was computed per sample as the square root of Simpson's diversity index over productive rearrangements. TCRdb carries this immuneACCESS record with in-frame sequences only. Its versions omit some clonotypes, under half of them owing to an unresolved V gene in the studies checked, with the rest unexplained. V and J calls and clone size are copied from that table; D and trimming were computed from the DNA. Within this sample are 110,000 to 150,000 clones, with less than 90% of them counted one time only. 4.5% to 7% of the sample is in the top ten clones.

Participants in the prospective study were enrolled through a virtual design, were aged roughly 18 to 100 years, and lived in about two dozen United States geographic areas. In the prospective study, participants were assigned to cohorts based on the clinical history participants reported in a screening survey and a study questionnaire. Mobile phlebotomists in the prospective study collected whole blood, serum and a nasopharyngeal or oropharyngeal swab from every participant. Over a roughly 2-month period, participants in the prospective study had the option of providing additional blood draws and questionnaires. Blood samples from the prospective study were shipped frozen or at room temperature prior to DNA extraction.

The TCR originated in a man between 35 and 55 years old with acute COVID-19. The chain links TRBV23-1 with TRBJ1-4, with 9 central nucleotides matching TRBD1. TRBV23-1 is identified as an open reading frame with a role that is uncertain. The sequenced material came from PBMCs or T cells enriched from blood (not recorded which). Read as DNA, the sequence is TGCGCCAGCAGGGGGACAGGGCGGGAGCCTAATGAAAAACTGTTTTTT. Its coded protein is CASRGTGREPNEKLFF.